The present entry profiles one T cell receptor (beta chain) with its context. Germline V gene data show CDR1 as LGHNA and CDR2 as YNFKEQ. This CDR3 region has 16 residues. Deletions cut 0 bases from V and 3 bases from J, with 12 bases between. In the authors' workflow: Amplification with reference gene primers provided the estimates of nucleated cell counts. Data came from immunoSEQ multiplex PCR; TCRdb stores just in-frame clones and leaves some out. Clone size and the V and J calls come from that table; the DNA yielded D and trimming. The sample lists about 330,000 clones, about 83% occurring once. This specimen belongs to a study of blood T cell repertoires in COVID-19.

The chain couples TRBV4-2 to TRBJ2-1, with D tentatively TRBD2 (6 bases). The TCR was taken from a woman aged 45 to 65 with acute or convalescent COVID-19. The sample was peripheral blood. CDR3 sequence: CASSQDLANLYNEQFF. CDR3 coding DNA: TGTGCCAGCAGCCAAGACCTAGCGAACCTCTACAATGAGCAGTTCTTC.